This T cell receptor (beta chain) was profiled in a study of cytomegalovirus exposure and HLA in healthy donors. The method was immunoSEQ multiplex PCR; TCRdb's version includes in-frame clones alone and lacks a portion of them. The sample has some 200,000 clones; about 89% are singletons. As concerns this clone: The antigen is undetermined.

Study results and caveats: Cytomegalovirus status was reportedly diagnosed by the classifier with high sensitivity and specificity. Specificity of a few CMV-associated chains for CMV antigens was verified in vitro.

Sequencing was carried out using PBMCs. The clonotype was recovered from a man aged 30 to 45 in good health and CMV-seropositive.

The CDR3, as DNA: TGTGCCAGCAGCCCGCATTTGGATCCCTATAATTCACCCCTCCACTTT. The encoded protein is CASSPHLDPYNSPLHF. V usage is TRBV7-6 and J usage is TRBJ1-6; D remains ambiguous. Germline lookup yields CDR1 SGHVS and CDR2 FNYEAQ. This CDR3 is 16 amino acids long. With 5 bases removed from V and 2 bases from J, the gap between germline ends came to 13 bases. The full variable domain, rest sourced from reference TRBV7-6 and TRBJ1-6, is GAGVSQSPRYKVTKRGQDVALRCDPISGHVSLYWYRQALGQGPEFLTYFNYEAQQDKSGLPNDRFSAERPEGSISTLTIQRTEQRDSAMYRCASSPHLDPYNSPLHFGNGTRLTVT.